Shown below are 27 T cell receptor beta chains from a single sample sequenced in a study of T cells in Graves' hyperthyroidism and ophthalmopathy. TCR beta CDR3 regions were amplified from RNA. HTBI primers drove first-round RT-PCR of the TCR CDR3. TCRdb processed the multiplex PCR reads anew with MiXCR; each CDR3 protein has one entry. This table holds a few hundred thousand distinct CDR3 sequences, 15% to 20% found once. The sequenced material came from blood. The receptors were gathered from a woman in her twenties or thirties with Graves' ophthalmopathy.

This clonotype was seen many times. The gene calls are TRBV7-2 and TRBJ2-6; no clear D. The CDR3 is 14 amino acids. Trimming took off 7 bases at V and 0 bases at J, with 7 bases between the two ends. Per germline, CDR1 SGHTA and CDR2 FQGNSA. The CDR3 DNA reads as TGTGCCAGCACCGTTAACTCTGGGGCCAACGTCCTGACTTTC. Translated, it gives CASTVNSGANVLTF.

Of note for this clonotype: Being one base from a much bigger clone, this may be a read error. CDR3 region: CATSEEGQGDTEAFF. The CDR3 DNA reads TGTGCCACCAGTGAGGAGGGACAGGGTGACACTGAAGCTTTCTTT. This chain links TRBV10-3 with TRBJ1-1; 9 nucleotides agree with TRBD1. This CDR3 region has 15 residues. Germline CDR1 ENHRY, CDR2 SYGVKD.

This clonotype was counted many times. This chain joins TRBV5-1 and TRBJ2-1; 8 nucleotides match TRBD2. Germline assignment: CDR1 SGHRS and CDR2 YFSETQ. Trimming at V came to 1 base and at J to 6 bases, leaving 12 bases not matched to a gene. The CDR3 is 17 residues long. This chain's CDR3 is CASSLWREALEGNEQFF. The CDR3 nucleotides read TGCGCCAGCAGCTTGTGGCGGGAGGCGCTCGAGGGCAATGAGCAGTTCTTC. Full variable domain (outside the CDR3, taken from reference TRBV5-1 and TRBJ2-1): KAGVTQTPRYLIKTRGQQVTLSCSPISGHRSVSWYQQTPGQGLQFLFEYFSETQRNKGNFPGRFSGRQFSNSRSEMNVSTLELGDSALYLCASSLWREALEGNEQFFGPGTRLTVL.

The genes are TRBV28 and TRBJ1-4, with D possibly matching TRBD1 (5 bases). V was shortened by 6 bases and J by 7 bases, with 15 bases between the two germline ends. This CDR3 is 14 amino acids long. The germline CDR1 and CDR2 sequences are MDHEN and SYDVKM. This chain's CDR3 is CASSNQGYPEKLFF. CDR3 nucleotide sequence: TGTGCCAGCAGCAACCAGGGATATCCTGAAAAACTGTTTTTT. Full variable domain (outside the CDR3, taken from reference TRBV28 and TRBJ1-4): DVKVTQSSRYLVKRTGEKVFLECVQDMDHENMFWYRQDPGLGLRLIYFSYDVKMKEKGDIPEGYSVSREKKERFSLILESASTNQTSMYLCASSNQGYPEKLFFGSGTQLSVL.

In this sample, this clonotype turned up many times. V is TRBV29-1 and J is TRBJ2-7; D unclear. Germline values: CDR1 SQVTM, CDR2 ANQGSEA. This CDR3 is built from 14 residues. Trimming stripped 7 bases from V and 4 bases from J, with 20 bases between. The CDR3 region is CSAGGAGHMYEQYF. CDR3 coding DNA: TGCAGCGCCGGCGGCGCAGGCCATATGTACGAGCAGTACTTC.

This clonotype has a single count. The chain has TRBV14 and TRBJ2-3; D uncertain. This CDR3 region has 13 residues. The V gene's germline CDR1 is SGHDN and CDR2 FVKESK. V was clipped by 1 base and J by 4 bases, with 6 bases between them. The CDR3, as DNA: TGTGCCAGCAGCCAAGTTTTCGCAGATACGCAGTATTTT. The encoded protein is CASSQVFADTQYF.

This clonotype came up many times. The chain couples TRBV7-3 to TRBJ2-3; D is unresolved. This CDR3 contains 13 residues. V was cut by 4 bases and J by 1 base, with 6 bases left in between. Germline assignment: CDR1 SGHTA and CDR2 FQGTGA. The CDR3 loop reads CASSSSRTDTQYF. The CDR3 DNA is TGTGCCAGCAGCTCGTCCCGCACAGATACGCAGTATTTT.

V gene TRBV6-1 combines with J gene TRBJ2-4, with D possibly matching TRBD1 (6 bases). CDR1 MNHNS and CDR2 SASEGT come from the germline V gene. The CDR3 extends over 14 amino acids. V lost 6 bases to trimming and J lost 4 bases, with 13 bases between them. The CDR3 coding sequence is TGTGCCAGCAGCCCCCGGGACACTAAAAACATTCAGTACTTC. Translated, it gives CASSPRDTKNIQYF.

This clonotype has a count of ten or more. The V call is TRBV6-1, the J call TRBJ2-7; D gene uncertain. Trimming stripped 1 base from V and 6 bases from J, with 13 bases between. Germline V gene data show CDR1 as MNHNS and CDR2 as SASEGT. The CDR3 is made up of 14 amino acids. The CDR3 loop reads CASSEGRWAREQYF. CDR3 coding DNA: TGTGCCAGCAGTGAAGGACGGTGGGCCCGCGAGCAGTACTTC.

This clonotype was counted between two and nine times. The genes are TRBV10-3 and TRBJ2-5; weak D call: TRBD2 (5 bases). Germline V gives CDR1 ENHRY, CDR2 SYGVKD. The CDR3 runs to 11 residues. V was cut by 11 bases and J by 2 bases, with 9 bases left in between. The DNA for the CDR3 is TGTGCCGCGGGTCCTCAAGAGACCCAGTACTTC. Translated, it gives CAAGPQETQYF.

This clonotype was seen more than once but under ten times. The J gene is TRBJ2-7, the V gene TRBV7-6, with D hard to call. Germline lookup yields CDR1 SGHVS and CDR2 FNYEAQ. The V gene lost 5 bases and the J gene lost 3 bases, with 11 bases spanning the gap. The CDR3 extends over 13 amino acids. CDR3 loop: CASSLRWNYEQYF. The CDR3 coding sequence is TGTGCCAGCAGCCTCCGGTGGAACTACGAGCAGTACTTC.

This clonotype was counted ten times or more. The gene calls are TRBV20-1 and TRBJ2-3; D perhaps matches TRBD2 (6 bases). The CDR3 covers 16 residues. With 0 bases removed from V and 11 bases from J, the gap between germline ends came to 24 bases. The V gene's germline CDR1 is DFQATT and CDR2 SNEGSKA (reference sequence). The DNA for the CDR3 is TGCAGTGCTAGAGAGTTGGCGGGACCCCAACGGGGAGGGCAGTATTTT. It encodes CSARELAGPQRGGQYF.

The J gene is TRBJ2-2, the V gene TRBV4-2; D unclear. This CDR3 is 17 amino acids long. V was shortened by 0 bases and J by 0 bases, with 11 bases between the two germline ends. CDR1 and CDR2 (germline): LGHNA, YNFKEQ. The DNA of the CDR3 is TGTGCCAGCAGCCAAGATGAAACTCACGCGAACACCGGGGAGCTGTTTTTT. Protein: CASSQDETHANTGELFF.

This clonotype was detected only a few times. The chain uses TRBV9 and TRBJ2-2, with TRBD1 matching 7 bases. Germline CDR1 is SGDLS and CDR2 is YYNGEE. This CDR3 region has 14 residues. J lost 6 bases, V lost 2 bases, and 4 bases had no gene match. This CDR3 reads CASSVQGDAGELFF. In DNA form, the CDR3 reads TGTGCCAGCAGCGTTCAGGGGGACGCCGGGGAGCTGTTTTTT.

Turning to this clonotype: A much larger clone sits a single nucleotide away, making a read error possible. The DNA for the CDR3 is TGCAGTGCCGCCCCCCTTGCGGGAGGGCCAGATACGCAGTATTTT. Translation: CSAAPLAGGPDTQYF. This chain uses TRBV20-1 with TRBJ2-3, with TRBD2 identical over 9 bases. Germline V gene lookup returns CDR1 DFQATT and CDR2 SNEGSKA (reference sequence). This CDR3 is built from 15 residues. V dropped 6 bases and J dropped 4; count of bases not matched to a gene: 11.

This chain connects TRBV5-1 to TRBJ2-2; D may be TRBD2 (6 bases). Trimming took 7 bases from V and 0 from J, leaving 16 bases between them. The CDR3 contains 16 residues. CDR1 is SGHRS and CDR2 is YFSETQ in the germline V gene. CDR3 coding DNA: TGCGCCAGCTCGCGGGGTTCTTTCACGAACACCGGGGAGCTGTTTTTT. Translating gives CASSRGSFTNTGELFF.

This clonotype has more than one count but fewer than ten. The rearrangement joins TRBV27 to TRBJ2-6; tentatively, D is TRBD1 or TRBD2 (5 bases each). The CDR3 runs 16 residues. The V end was cut by 3 bases, the J end by 4 bases, with 13 bases between. Germline lookup yields CDR1 MNHEY and CDR2 SMNVEV (reference sequence). The CDR3 region has the DNA TGTGCCAGCAGTTTGGGGGATGAGTTGGGGGCCAACGTCCTGACTTTC. This codes for CASSLGDELGANVLTF.

The chain uses TRBV20-1 and TRBJ2-3; 8 bases are shared with TRBD2. This CDR3 has 16 amino acids. Trimming removed 1 base from V and 2 bases from J; junction bases left unmatched: 8. Germline loops: CDR1 DFQATT, CDR2 SNEGSKA (reference sequence). This CDR3 is CSARGAVAGSTDTQYF. CDR3 DNA sequence: TGCAGTGCTAGAGGGGCGGTAGCGGGATCCACAGATACGCAGTATTTT.

This chain connects TRBV14 to TRBJ2-7; no reliable D call. The CDR3 is made up of 13 amino acids. V was cut by 0 bases and J by 2 bases, with 5 bases left in between. Germline V gives CDR1 SGHDN, CDR2 FVKESK. The DNA of the CDR3 is TGTGCCAGCAGCCAAGAGGTGCCCTACGAGCAGTACTTC. As protein: CASSQEVPYEQYF.

This clonotype was counted ten times or more. CDR3 sequence: CASSQSSGPSTDTQYF. CDR3 DNA sequence: TGTGCCAGCAGCCAGTCTAGCGGCCCTAGCACAGATACGCAGTATTTT. This sequence joins TRBV4-2 and TRBJ2-3, with 7 bases fitting TRBD2. The CDR3 loop spans 16 amino acids. CDR1 is LGHNA, CDR2 YNFKEQ, per germline. Trimming at V came to 3 bases and at J to 0 bases, leaving 6 bases not matched to a gene.

The sample holds one count of this clonotype. V gene TRBV7-9 combines with J gene TRBJ2-1, with D possibly matching TRBD2 (5 bases). This CDR3 has 17 residues. V was pared by 1 base and J by 8 bases, with 21 bases between. Per germline, CDR1 SEHNR and CDR2 FQNEAQ (reference sequence). CDR3 sequence reads: CASSLGPIANRYDEQFF. As DNA, the CDR3 is TGTGCCAGCAGCTTAGGCCCGATAGCGAACCGGTACGATGAGCAGTTCTTC.

This clonotype has a count of ten or more. The chain uses TRBV29-1 and TRBJ2-1; 12 nucleotides match TRBD2. V trimming: 4 bases; J trimming: 2 bases; junction bases outside the gene matches: 9. From germline, CDR1 is SQVTM and CDR2 ANQGSEA. The CDR3 loop spans 17 amino acids. This CDR3 is CSVVASGRAVPYNEQFF. In DNA, the CDR3 is TGCAGCGTTGTGGCTAGCGGGAGGGCCGTCCCCTACAATGAGCAGTTCTTC.

This clonotype appeared many times. The chain is built from TRBV25-1 and TRBJ2-5; 8 bases agree with TRBD2. V was clipped by 2 bases and J by 1 base; unmatched bases: 3. Looked up from germline, CDR1 is MGHDK and CDR2 is SYGVNS. This CDR3 contains 15 residues. CDR3 protein: CASSEPGLAQETQYF. The DNA of the CDR3 is TGTGCCAGCAGTGAACCTGGACTAGCCCAAGAGACCCAGTACTTC. The variable domain in full, with the rest retrieved from reference TRBV25-1 and TRBJ2-5, is EADIYQTPRYLVIGTGKKITLECSQTMGHDKMYWYQQDPGMELHLIHYSYGVNSTEKGDLSSESTVSRIRTEHFPLTLESARPSHTSQYLCASSEPGLAQETQYFGPGTRLLVL.

About this clonotype itself: A read error may explain this, as a much larger clone is one base away. The gene calls are TRBV28 and TRBJ1-6; perhaps TRBD1 as D (5 bases). Trimming stripped 6 bases from V and 9 bases from J, with 15 bases between. The CDR3 runs to 14 residues. CDR1 MDHEN and CDR2 SYDVKM come from the germline V gene. As DNA, the CDR3 is TGTGCCAGCAGCGGGACCCAGGATAGTTCACCCCTCCACTTT. The encoded protein is CASSGTQDSSPLHF.

This clonotype was counted a few times. The chain couples TRBV6-5 to TRBJ2-2; perhaps TRBD2 as D (5 bases). From germline, CDR1 is MNHEY and CDR2 SVGAGI. This CDR3 region has 13 residues. V lost 6 bases and J 7 bases, leaving 12 bases between the germline ends. The CDR3 is CASSEIGGGELFF. In DNA, the CDR3 is TGTGCCAGCAGCGAGATTGGAGGCGGGGAGCTGTTTTTT.

This clonotype was observed many times. The chain is built from TRBV20-1 and TRBJ1-5, with D possibly matching TRBD1 (5 bases). The germline gives CDR1 DFQATT, CDR2 SNEGSKA (reference sequence). Deletions cut 4 bases from V and 3 bases from J, with 13 bases between. The CDR3 totals 14 residues. The CDR3 bases are TGCAGTGCTACAACGGGACGGCTCAATCAGCCCCAGCATTTT. It is translated as CSATTGRLNQPQHF.

This clonotype was counted ten times or more. The CDR3: CASSLFGPGYEQYF. CDR3 DNA sequence: TGTGCCAGCAGTTTATTCGGCCCGGGGTACGAGCAGTACTTC. The chain carries TRBV28 and TRBJ2-7; perhaps TRBD2 as D (5 bases). Germline V CDR1 and CDR2: MDHEN, SYDVKM. Trimming removed 1 base from V and 4 bases from J, with 11 bases in between. This CDR3 spans 14 amino acids.